A selection of T cell receptor beta chains follows, all from one sample in a study of cytomegalovirus exposure and HLA in healthy donors. Profiled with immunoSEQ multiplex PCR; TCRdb holds only in-frame clones, not every one. The sample lists over 200,000 clones; 75% to 90% were seen once. The sample comprised PBMCs. The source of these receptors is a woman aged 18-29 years in good health and CMV-seronegative. CDR3s include the opening cysteine and the closing phenylalanine or tryptophan. Size tells how often a clone was seen (once, few, many) or the class of an expanded clone, and some rows leave it out.

V: TRBV6-6
size: .
CDR3: CASRESRRYFGYTF

V: TRBV7-9
size: few
CDR3: CASPPQAGVSTDTQYF

V: TRBV7-2
size: few
CDR3: CASSFTQTGYTEAFF

V: TRBV6-5
size: once
CDR3: CASSFSGLAGNYEQYF

V: TRBV29-1
size: .
CDR3: CSAASGRASEQYF

V: TRBV7-9
size: .
CDR3: CASSRGFSGANVLTF

V: TRBV18
size: .
CDR3: CASSWTSGYTGELFF

V: TRBV5-4
size: .
CDR3: CASSYPPGQNYGYTF

V: TRBV15
size: .
CDR3: CATSRVRGDTQYF

V: TRBV7-3
size: .
CDR3: CASSLTTGTCGNTIYF

V: TRBV7-9
size: once
CDR3: CASSEQGENTEAFF

V: TRBV10-2
size: .
CDR3: CASSESRDTTEAFF

V: TRBV7-3
size: .
CDR3: CASSATGTSGGDNEQFF

V: TRBV7-9
size: .
CDR3: CASSPEGTGEYNEQFF

V: TRBV7-2
size: once
CDR3: CASSWPGYNYGYTF

V: TRBV7-9
size: .
CDR3: CASSLGQEEEAFF

V: TRBV6-6
size: .
CDR3: CASKAGRNEKLFF

V: TRBV5-6
size: once
CDR3: CASRWGQIDSPLHF

V: TRBV5-1
size: .
CDR3: CASSLVGAGYNEQFF

V: TRBV13
size: once
CDR3: CASSFGGGVSNQPQHF

V: TRBV1
size: once
CDR3: CTSSQVIGRADYGYTF

V: TRBV4-3
size: .
CDR3: CASSLERGGPDTQYF

V: TRBV27
size: .
CDR3: CASSLGGGAGELFF

V: TRBV25-1
size: .
CDR3: CASSEVGQGRYEQYF

V: TRBV28
size: .
CDR3: CASSLMEGTTEQFF

V: TRBV6-5
size: once
CDR3: CATRIGTGQHEQFF

V: TRBV2
size: .
CDR3: CASSWGLALGTQYF

V: TRBV6-5
size: .
CDR3: CASSYSEAPYNSPLHF

V: TRBV29-1
size: .
CDR3: CSVRRVDSEAFF

V: TRBV4-1
size: .
CDR3: CASSQERREDAGELFF

V: TRBV6-1
size: .
CDR3: CASSEGRGQGGNEQYF

V: TRBV19
size: .
CDR3: CASAGLAGSYEQYF

V: TRBV11-2
size: .
CDR3: CASSLGGPSDSNQPQHF

V: TRBV5-1
size: once
CDR3: CASSLWSSGAPEETQYF

V: TRBV6-1
size: .
CDR3: CASSPYRRQAYEQYF

V: TRBV5-6
size: once
CDR3: CASLRGLTFHEQFF

V: TRBV4-2
size: .
CDR3: CASSDGAGVETQYF

V: TRBV4-2
size: .
CDR3: CASSHRTSGNYEQYF

V: TRBV7-9
size: .
CDR3: CASKDGGGDDF

V: TRBV19
size: .
CDR3: CASNFGNQPQHF

V: TRBV4-3
size: .
CDR3: CASSQDSTNTEAFF

V: TRBV27
size: few
CDR3: CASSSGTVTEAFF

V: TRBV4-1
size: .
CDR3: CASSPGTSVYNEQFF

V: TRBV7-2
size: .
CDR3: CASSLAPTSGKRYEQYF

V: TRBV21-1
size: .
CDR3: CASSQRLAGKPYTGELFF

V: TRBV5-1
size: .
CDR3: CASSLEGDTQYF

V: TRBV7-9
size: .
CDR3: CASSLGLAGDWKQFF

V: TRBV2
size: .
CDR3: CASSGSILNQPQHF

V: TRBV28
size: .
CDR3: CASRAWGDSNQPQHF

V: TRBV5-1
size: .
CDR3: CASSLGRPSGLSYEQYF

V: TRBV6-1
size: .
CDR3: CASRLGQEDLGYTF

V: TRBV2
size: .
CDR3: CASSVGDRTEAFF

V: TRBV14
size: .
CDR3: CASSQVVGQGYEQYF

V: TRBV6-5
size: .
CDR3: CASSERGQRSSPLHF

V: TRBV5-1
size: .
CDR3: CASSLTGRGYEQYF